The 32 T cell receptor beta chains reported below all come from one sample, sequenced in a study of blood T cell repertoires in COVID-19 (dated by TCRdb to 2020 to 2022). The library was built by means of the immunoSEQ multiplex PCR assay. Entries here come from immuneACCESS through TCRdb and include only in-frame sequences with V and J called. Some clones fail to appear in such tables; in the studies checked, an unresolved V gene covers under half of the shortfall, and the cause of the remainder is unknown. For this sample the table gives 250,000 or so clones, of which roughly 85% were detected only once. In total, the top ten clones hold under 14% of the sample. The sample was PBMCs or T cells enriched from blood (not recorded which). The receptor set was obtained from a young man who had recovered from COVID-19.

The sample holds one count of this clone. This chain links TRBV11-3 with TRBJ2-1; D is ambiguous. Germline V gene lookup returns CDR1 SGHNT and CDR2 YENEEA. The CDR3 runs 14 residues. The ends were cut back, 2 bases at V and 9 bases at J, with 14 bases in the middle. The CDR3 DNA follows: TGTGCCAGCAGCTTAATGGAATGGAGTCCTGAGCAGTTCTTC. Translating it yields CASSLMEWSPEQFF.

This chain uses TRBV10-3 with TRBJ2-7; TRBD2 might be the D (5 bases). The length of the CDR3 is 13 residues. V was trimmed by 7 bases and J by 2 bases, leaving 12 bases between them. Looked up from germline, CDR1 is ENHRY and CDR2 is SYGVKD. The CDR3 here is CAIKTGETYEQYF. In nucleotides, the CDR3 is TGTGCCATCAAGACCGGGGAGACCTACGAGCAGTACTTC.

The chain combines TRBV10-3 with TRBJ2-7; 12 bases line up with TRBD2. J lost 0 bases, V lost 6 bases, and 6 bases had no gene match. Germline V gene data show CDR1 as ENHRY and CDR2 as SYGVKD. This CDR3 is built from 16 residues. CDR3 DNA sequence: TGTGCCATCAGCGCTAGCGGGAGGGCTCTCTCCTACGAGCAGTACTTC. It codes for CAISASGRALSYEQYF.

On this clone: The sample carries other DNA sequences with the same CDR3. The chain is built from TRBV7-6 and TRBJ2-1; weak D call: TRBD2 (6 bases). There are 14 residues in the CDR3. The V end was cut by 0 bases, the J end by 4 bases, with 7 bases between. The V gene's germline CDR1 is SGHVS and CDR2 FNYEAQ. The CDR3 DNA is TGTGCCAGCAGCTTAGCGGGGGGATACAATGAGCAGTTCTTC. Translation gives CASSLAGGYNEQFF.

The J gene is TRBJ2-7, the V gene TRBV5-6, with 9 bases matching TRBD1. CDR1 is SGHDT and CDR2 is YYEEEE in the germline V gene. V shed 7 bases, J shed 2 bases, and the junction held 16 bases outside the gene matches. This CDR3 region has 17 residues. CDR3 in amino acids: CASHIGDRVGWTYEQYF. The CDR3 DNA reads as TGTGCCAGCCATATAGGGGACAGGGTGGGGTGGACCTACGAGCAGTACTTC.

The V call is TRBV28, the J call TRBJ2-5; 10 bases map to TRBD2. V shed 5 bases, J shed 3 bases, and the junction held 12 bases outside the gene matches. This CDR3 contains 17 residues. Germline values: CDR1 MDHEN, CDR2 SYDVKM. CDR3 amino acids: CASSPTGTSAKKETQYF. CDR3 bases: TGTGCCAGCAGTCCTACCGGGACTAGCGCCAAGAAAGAGACCCAGTACTTC.

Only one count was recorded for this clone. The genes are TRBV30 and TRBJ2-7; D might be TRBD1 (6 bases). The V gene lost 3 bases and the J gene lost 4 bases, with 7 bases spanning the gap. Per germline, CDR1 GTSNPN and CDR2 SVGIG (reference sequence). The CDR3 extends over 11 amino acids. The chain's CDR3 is CAWRRGYEQYF. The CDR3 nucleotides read TGTGCCTGGAGGAGGGGGTACGAGCAGTACTTC.

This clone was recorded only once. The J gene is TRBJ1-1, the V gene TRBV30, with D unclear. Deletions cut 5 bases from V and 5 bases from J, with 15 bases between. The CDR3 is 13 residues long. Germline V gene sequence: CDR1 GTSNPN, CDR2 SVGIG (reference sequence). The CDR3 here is CAWARLSGTEAFF. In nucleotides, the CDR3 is TGTGCCTGGGCTAGGCTCTCTGGGACTGAAGCTTTCTTT.

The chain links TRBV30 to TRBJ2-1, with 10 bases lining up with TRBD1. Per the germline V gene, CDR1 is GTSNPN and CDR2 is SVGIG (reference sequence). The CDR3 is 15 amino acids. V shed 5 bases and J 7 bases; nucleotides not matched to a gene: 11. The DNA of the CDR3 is TGTGCCTGGGGGGACAGGGGTAGGAGTGGGAATGAGCAGTTCTTC. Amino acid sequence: CAWGDRGRSGNEQFF.

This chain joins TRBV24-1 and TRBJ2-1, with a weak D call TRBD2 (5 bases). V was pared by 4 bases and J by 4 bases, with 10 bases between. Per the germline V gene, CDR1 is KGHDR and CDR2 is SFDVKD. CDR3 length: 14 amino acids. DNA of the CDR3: TGTGCCACCAGTGACAGGACTTGGTACAATGAGCAGTTCTTC. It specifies CATSDRTWYNEQFF.

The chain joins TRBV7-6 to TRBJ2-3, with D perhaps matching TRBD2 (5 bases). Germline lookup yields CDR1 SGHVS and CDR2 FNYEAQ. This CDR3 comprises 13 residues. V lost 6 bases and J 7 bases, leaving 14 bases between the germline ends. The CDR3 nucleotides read TGTGCCAGCAGTTCCGACGGACTTAATACGCAGTATTTT. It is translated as CASSSDGLNTQYF.

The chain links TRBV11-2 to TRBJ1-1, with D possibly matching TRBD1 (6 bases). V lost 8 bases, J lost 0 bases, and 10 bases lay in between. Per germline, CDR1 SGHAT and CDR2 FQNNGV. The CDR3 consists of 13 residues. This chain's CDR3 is CASGGGMNTEAFF. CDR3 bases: TGTGCCAGCGGGGGCGGAATGAACACTGAAGCTTTCTTT.

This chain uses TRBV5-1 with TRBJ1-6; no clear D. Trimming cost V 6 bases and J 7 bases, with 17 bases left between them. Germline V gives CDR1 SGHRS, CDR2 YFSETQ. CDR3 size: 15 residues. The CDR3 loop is CASKLGAASNSPLHF. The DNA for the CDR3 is TGCGCCAGCAAGCTAGGCGCAGCCAGCAATTCACCCCTCCACTTT.

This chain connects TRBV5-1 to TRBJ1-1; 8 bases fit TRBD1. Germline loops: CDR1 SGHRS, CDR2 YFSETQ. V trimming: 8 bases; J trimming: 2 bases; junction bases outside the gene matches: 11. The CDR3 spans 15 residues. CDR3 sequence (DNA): TGCGCCAGTTCCATGAGACAGGGGAGAAACACTGAAGCTTTCTTT. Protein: CASSMRQGRNTEAFF.

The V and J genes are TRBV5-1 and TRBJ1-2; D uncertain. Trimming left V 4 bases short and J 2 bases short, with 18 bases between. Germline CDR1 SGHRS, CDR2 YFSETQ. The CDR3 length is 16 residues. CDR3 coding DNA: TGCGCCAGCAGCCCGCTACCTTCCACTACCAACTATGGCTACACCTTC. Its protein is CASSPLPSTTNYGYTF.

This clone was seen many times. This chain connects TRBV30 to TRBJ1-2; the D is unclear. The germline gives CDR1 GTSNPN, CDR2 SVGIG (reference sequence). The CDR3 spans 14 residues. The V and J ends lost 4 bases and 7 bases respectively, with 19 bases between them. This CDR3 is CAWIRRALSAGYTF. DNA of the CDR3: TGTGCCTGGATCAGGAGGGCGCTGTCTGCTGGCTACACCTTC.

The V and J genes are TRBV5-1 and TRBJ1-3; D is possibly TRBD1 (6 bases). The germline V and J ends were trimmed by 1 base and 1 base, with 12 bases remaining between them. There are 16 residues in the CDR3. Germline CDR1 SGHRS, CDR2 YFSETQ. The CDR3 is CASSLSFRGSGNTIYF. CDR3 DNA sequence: TGCGCCAGCAGCTTGTCATTCAGGGGTTCTGGAAACACCATATATTTT.

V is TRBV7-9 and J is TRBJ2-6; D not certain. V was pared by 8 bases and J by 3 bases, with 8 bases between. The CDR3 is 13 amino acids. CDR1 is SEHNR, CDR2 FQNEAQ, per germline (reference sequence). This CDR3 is CASPSYGANVLTF. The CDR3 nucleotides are TGTGCCAGCCCCTCGTATGGGGCCAACGTCCTGACTTTC.

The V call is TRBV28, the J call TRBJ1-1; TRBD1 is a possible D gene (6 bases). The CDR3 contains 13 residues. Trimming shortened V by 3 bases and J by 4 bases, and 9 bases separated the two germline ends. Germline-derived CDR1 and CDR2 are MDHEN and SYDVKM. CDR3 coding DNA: TGTGCCAGCAGTTTGCTAGGGGGCACTGAAGCTTTCTTT. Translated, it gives CASSLLGGTEAFF.

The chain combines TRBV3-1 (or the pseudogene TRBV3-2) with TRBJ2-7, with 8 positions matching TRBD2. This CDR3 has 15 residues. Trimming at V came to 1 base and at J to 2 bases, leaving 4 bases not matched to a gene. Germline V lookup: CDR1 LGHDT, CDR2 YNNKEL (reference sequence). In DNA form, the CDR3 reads TGTGCCAGCAGCCAAGCCAGCGGGGGTGCCTACGAGCAGTACTTC. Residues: CASSQASGGAYEQYF.

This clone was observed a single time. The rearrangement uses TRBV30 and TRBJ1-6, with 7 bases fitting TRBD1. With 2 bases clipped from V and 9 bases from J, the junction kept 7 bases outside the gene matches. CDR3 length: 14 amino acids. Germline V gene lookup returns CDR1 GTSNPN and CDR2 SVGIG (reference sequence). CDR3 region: CAWSNERTGSPLHF. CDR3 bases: TGTGCCTGGAGTAATGAGAGGACAGGTTCACCCCTCCACTTT.

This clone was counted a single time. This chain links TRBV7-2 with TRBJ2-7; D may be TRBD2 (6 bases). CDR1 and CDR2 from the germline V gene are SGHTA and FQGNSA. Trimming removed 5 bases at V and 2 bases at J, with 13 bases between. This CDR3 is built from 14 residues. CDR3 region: CASSVSGFTYEQYF. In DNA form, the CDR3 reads TGTGCCAGCAGCGTTAGCGGATTTACCTACGAGCAGTACTTC.

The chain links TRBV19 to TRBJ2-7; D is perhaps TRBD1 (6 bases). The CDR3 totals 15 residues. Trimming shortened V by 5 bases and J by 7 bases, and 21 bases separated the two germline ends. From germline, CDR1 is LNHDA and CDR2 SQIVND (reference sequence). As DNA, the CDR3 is TGTGCCAGTAGTTCTCGACCCAACCAGGGGAAAGAGCAGTACTTC. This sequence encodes CASSSRPNQGKEQYF.

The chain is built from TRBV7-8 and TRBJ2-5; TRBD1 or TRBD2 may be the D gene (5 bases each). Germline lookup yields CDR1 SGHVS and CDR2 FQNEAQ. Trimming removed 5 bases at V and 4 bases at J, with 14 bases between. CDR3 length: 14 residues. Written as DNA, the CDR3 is TGTGCCAGCAGCCGGGGCAGGCAGGCAGAGACCCAGTACTTC. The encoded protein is CASSRGRQAETQYF.

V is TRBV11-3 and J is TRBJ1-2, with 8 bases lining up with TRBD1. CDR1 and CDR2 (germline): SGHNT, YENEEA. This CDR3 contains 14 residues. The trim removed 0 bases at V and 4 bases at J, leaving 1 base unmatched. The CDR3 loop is CASSLDGTGYGYTF. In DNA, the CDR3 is TGTGCCAGCAGCTTAGACGGGACAGGCTATGGCTACACCTTC.

Written as DNA, the CDR3 is TGCGCCAGCAGCTTACCAGCGGGAGGGGGGTACAATGAGCAGTTCTTC. Translated, it gives CASSLPAGGGYNEQFF. This chain links TRBV5-1 with TRBJ2-1, with 10 bases aligning to TRBD2. This CDR3 comprises 16 residues. V lost 2 bases, J lost 4 bases, and 6 bases stayed unmatched. CDR1 and CDR2 (germline): SGHRS, YFSETQ.

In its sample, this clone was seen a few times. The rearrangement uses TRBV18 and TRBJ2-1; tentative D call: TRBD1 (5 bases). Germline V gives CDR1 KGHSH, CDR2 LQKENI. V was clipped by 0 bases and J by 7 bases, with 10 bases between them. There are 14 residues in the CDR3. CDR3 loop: CASSPPRARNEQFF. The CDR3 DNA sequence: TGTGCCAGCTCACCACCCAGGGCCCGTAATGAGCAGTTCTTC.

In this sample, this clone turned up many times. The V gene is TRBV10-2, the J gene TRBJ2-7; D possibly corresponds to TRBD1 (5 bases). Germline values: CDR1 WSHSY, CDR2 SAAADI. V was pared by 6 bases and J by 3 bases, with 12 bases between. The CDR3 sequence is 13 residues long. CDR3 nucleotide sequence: TGCGCCAGCAGCGAAATTCAGGGCTACGAGCAGTACTTC. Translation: CASSEIQGYEQYF.

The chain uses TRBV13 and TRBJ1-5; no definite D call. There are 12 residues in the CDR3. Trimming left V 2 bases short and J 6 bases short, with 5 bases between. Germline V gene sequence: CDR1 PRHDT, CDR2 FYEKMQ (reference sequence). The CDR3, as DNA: TGTGCCAGCAGCTTACGGGGTCAGCCCCAGCATTTT. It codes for CASSLRGQPQHF.

The CDR3 nucleotides read TGTGCCAGCAGTTTAAAGCTAGGAGAGGGGACCCAGTACTTC. Translated: CASSLKLGEGTQYF. The chain employs TRBV28 and TRBJ2-5, with D perhaps matching TRBD2 (5 bases). The germline V and J ends were trimmed by 2 bases and 7 bases, with 14 bases remaining between them. Germline CDR1 MDHEN, CDR2 SYDVKM. The CDR3 covers 14 residues.

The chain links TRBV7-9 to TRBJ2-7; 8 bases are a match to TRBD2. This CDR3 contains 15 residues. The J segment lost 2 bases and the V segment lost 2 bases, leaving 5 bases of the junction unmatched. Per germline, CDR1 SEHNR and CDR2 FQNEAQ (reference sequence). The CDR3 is CASSLWVSGAYEQYF. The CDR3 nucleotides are TGTGCCAGCAGCTTATGGGTTAGCGGGGCCTACGAGCAGTACTTC.

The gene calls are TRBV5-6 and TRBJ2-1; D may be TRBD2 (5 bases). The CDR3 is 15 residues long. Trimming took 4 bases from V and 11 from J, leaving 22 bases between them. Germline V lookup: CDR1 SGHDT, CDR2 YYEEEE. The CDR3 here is CASSPRSLVGVQQFF. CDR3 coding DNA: TGTGCCAGCAGCCCGCGATCTCTGGTGGGAGTTCAGCAGTTCTTC.